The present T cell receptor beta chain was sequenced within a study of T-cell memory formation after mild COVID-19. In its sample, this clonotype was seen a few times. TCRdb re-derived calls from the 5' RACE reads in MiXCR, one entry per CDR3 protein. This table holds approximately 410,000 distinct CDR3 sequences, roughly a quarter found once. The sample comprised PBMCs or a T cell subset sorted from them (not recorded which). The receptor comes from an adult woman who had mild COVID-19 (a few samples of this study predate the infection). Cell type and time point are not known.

The CDR3 loop is CASSLVGDSYNEQFF. CDR3 coding DNA: TGCGCCAGCAGCTTGGTGGGGGATTCCTACAATGAGCAGTTCTTC. The chain couples TRBV5-1 to TRBJ2-1; tentatively, D is TRBD1 or TRBD2 (5 bases each). V was shortened by 0 bases and J by 1 base, with 8 bases between the two germline ends. The CDR3 totals 15 residues. Germline V gene data show CDR1 as SGHRS and CDR2 as YFSETQ.